This T cell receptor beta chain stems from a study of beta chain features in type 1 diabetes. Germline lookup yields CDR1 SGHRS and CDR2 YFSETQ. The CDR3 contains 13 residues. Trimming removed 2 bases from V and 3 bases from J, with 9 bases in between. A few counts support this clone. Reverse transcription of all isolated RNA meant that expressed TCRB transcripts were sequenced. Measured with immunoSEQ multiplex PCR; TCRdb has only the in-frame clones, and not every one. The sample has about 250,000 clones, roughly 14% seen once. This sequence originates from a woman in her forties in good health. The chain employs TRBV5-1 and TRBJ2-7, with D perhaps matching TRBD1 (6 bases). The source material was naive CD4+ T cells from blood. The DNA for the CDR3 is TGCGCCAGCAGCTTCGGACAGTACTACGAGCAGTACTTC. The encoded protein is CASSFGQYYEQYF.